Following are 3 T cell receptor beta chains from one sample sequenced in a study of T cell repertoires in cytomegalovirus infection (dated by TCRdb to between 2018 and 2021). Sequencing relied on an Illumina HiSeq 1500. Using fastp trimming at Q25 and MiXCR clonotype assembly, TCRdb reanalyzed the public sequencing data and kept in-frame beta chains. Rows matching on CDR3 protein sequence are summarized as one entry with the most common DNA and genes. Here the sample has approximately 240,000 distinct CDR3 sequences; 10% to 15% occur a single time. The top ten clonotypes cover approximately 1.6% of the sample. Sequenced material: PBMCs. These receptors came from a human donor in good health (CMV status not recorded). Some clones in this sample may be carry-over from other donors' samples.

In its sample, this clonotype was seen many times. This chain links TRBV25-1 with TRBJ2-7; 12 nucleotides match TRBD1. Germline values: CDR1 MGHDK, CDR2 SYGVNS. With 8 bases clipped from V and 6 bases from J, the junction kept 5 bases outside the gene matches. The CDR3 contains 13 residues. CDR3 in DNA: TGTGCCAGCCGGGACAGGGGGCATCCCGAGCAGTACTTC. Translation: CASRDRGHPEQYF.

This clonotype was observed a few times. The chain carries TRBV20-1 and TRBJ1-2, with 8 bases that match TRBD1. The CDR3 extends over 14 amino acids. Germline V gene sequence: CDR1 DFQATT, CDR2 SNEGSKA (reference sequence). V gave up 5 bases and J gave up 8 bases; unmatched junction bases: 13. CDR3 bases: TGCAGTGCTTCGGAGCGACAGGGGATGGGAGGCTACACCTTC. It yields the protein CSASERQGMGGYTF.

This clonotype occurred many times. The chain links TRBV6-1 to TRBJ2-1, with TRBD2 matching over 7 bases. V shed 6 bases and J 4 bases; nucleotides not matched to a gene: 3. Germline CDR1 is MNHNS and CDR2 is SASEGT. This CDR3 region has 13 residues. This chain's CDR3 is CASRRGTYNEQFF. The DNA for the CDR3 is TGTGCCAGCAGGCGGGGGACTTACAATGAGCAGTTCTTC.